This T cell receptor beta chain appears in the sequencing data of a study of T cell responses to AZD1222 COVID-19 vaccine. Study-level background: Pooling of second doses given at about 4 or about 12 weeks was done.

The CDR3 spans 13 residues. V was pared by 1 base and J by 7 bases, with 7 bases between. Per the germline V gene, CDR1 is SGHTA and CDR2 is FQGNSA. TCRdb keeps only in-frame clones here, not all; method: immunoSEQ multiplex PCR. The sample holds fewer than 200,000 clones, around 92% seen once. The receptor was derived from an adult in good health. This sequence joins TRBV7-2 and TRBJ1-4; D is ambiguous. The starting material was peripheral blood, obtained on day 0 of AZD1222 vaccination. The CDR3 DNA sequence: TGTGCCAGCAGCTTAGACAATGGTGAAAAACTGTTTTTT. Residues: CASSLDNGEKLFF.